These 29 T cell receptor beta chains share one sample of origin, sequenced in a study of blood T cell repertoires in COVID-19. The repertoire was sequenced with immunoSEQ multiplex PCR; TCRdb's copy has only in-frame clones and lacks some. The sample has about 260,000 clones; about 89% are singletons. The sequenced sample was peripheral blood. The receptors stem from a man aged 35-49 years who had recovered from COVID-19.

The chain employs TRBV9 and TRBJ2-1, with a weak D call TRBD1 (6 bases). This CDR3 has 14 amino acids. Germline V gives CDR1 SGDLS, CDR2 YYNGEE. Trimming cost V 4 bases and J 6 bases, with 14 bases left between them. The CDR3 DNA follows: TGTGCCAGCAGCCTGGGTATGGGGGCCAATGAGCAGTTCTTC. Residues: CASSLGMGANEQFF.

This chain connects TRBV10-3 to TRBJ2-7; 7 positions match TRBD1. With 8 bases clipped from V and 5 bases from J, the junction kept 3 bases outside the gene matches. The CDR3 runs 11 residues. In germline, CDR1 is ENHRY, CDR2 SYGVKD. The CDR3 is CAISDRNEQYF. The CDR3 DNA reads TGTGCCATCTCGGACAGGAACGAGCAGTACTTC.

This chain links TRBV18 with TRBJ1-5; D not certain. Trimming stripped 3 bases from V and 5 bases from J, with 5 bases between. The CDR3 runs to 12 residues. Per the germline V gene, CDR1 is KGHSH and CDR2 is LQKENI. This CDR3 reads CASSPGDQPQHF. The CDR3 DNA follows: TGTGCCAGCTCACCCGGGGATCAGCCCCAGCATTTT.

The rearrangement uses TRBV7-2 and TRBJ2-3; 14 positions match TRBD2. The CDR3 length is 16 residues. V lost 3 bases and J lost 6; bases outside the gene matches: 5. Germline V CDR1 and CDR2: SGHTA, FQGNSA. In DNA form, the CDR3 reads TGTGCCAGCAGCTTCGGACTAGCGGGAGGAGTGGATACGCAGTATTTT. Translated, it gives CASSFGLAGGVDTQYF.

The V call is TRBV3-1 (or the pseudogene TRBV3-2), the J call TRBJ2-5, with 10 bases matching TRBD1. V lost 0 bases and J lost 5; bases outside the gene matches: 12. Germline CDR1 LGHDT, CDR2 YNNKEL (reference sequence). The CDR3 totals 18 residues. The chain's CDR3 is CASSQDRRRTGGSETQYF. The CDR3 DNA is TGTGCCAGCAGCCAAGATCGCCGGAGGACAGGGGGTTCGGAGACCCAGTACTTC.

This chain connects TRBV3-1 (or the pseudogene TRBV3-2) to TRBJ2-3; 9 bases fit TRBD2. Per the germline V gene, CDR1 is LGHDT and CDR2 is YNNKEL (reference sequence). This CDR3 spans 16 amino acids. V was pared by 2 bases and J by 4 bases, with 7 bases of the junction left unmatched. In DNA, the CDR3 is TGTGCCAGCAGCCAATCCGCTATAGCGGGAGCAGATACGCAGTATTTT. The encoded protein is CASSQSAIAGADTQYF.

This clone was seen once. The genes are TRBV13 and TRBJ2-1; maybe TRBD2 (5 bases). CDR3 length: 14 residues. CDR1 is PRHDT, CDR2 FYEKMQ, per germline (reference sequence). Trimming cost V 8 bases and J 8 bases, with 19 bases left between them. CDR3 amino acids: CASAGRTGPDEQFF. CDR3 in DNA: TGTGCCAGCGCCGGGCGGACTGGCCCCGATGAGCAGTTCTTC.

This sequence joins TRBV5-1 and TRBJ2-3, with 7 nucleotides matching TRBD1. The V and J ends lost 0 bases and 4 bases, in that order; junction bases with no gene match: 8. Germline V gene data show CDR1 as SGHRS and CDR2 as YFSETQ. The CDR3 is made up of 16 amino acids. CDR3 loop: CASSLEGAGRADTQYF. CDR3 bases: TGCGCCAGCAGCTTGGAGGGGGCAGGGCGCGCAGATACGCAGTATTTT.

V and J are TRBV18 and TRBJ1-4; D may be TRBD1 (6 bases). CDR1 and CDR2 from the germline V gene are KGHSH and LQKENI. The CDR3 runs 14 residues. V lost 3 bases, J lost 5 bases, and 10 bases lay in between. For the CDR3, the DNA is TGTGCCAGCTCACCGACAGGACGGAATGAAAAACTGTTTTTT. Translated, it gives CASSPTGRNEKLFF. Full variable domain (rest looked up from reference TRBV18 and TRBJ1-4): NAGVMQNPRHLVRRRGQEARLRCSPMKGHSHVYWYRQLPEEGLKFMVYLQKENIIDESGMPKERFSAEFPKEGPSILRIQQVVRGDSAAYFCASSPTGRNEKLFFGSGTQLSVL.

The J gene is TRBJ2-7, the V gene TRBV19; TRBD2 matches 7 bases. V lost 9 bases to trimming and J lost 6 bases; unmatched junction nucleotides: 17. The CDR3 is 15 amino acids. Germline V gene sequence: CDR1 LNHDA, CDR2 SQIVND (reference sequence). The CDR3 DNA sequence: TGTGCCAGCATCTGGACTATGGCGGGAGATGGCGAGCAGTACTTC. It specifies CASIWTMAGDGEQYF.

J is TRBJ2-1 and V is TRBV12-3 or TRBV12-4; unclear D gene. The ends were cut back, 5 bases at V and 5 bases at J, with 10 bases in the middle. This CDR3 contains 13 residues. CDR3 residues: CASSGQGNNEQFF. CDR3 DNA sequence: TGTGCCAGCAGTGGGCAAGGCAACAATGAGCAGTTCTTC.

The J gene is TRBJ1-4, the V gene TRBV25-1; D is unresolved. V gave up 7 bases and J gave up 4 bases, with 13 bases separating them. Germline lookup yields CDR1 MGHDK and CDR2 SYGVNS. This CDR3 comprises 14 residues. CDR3 sequence (DNA): TGTGCCAGCACCCTTGCCGGTGGTAATGAAAAACTGTTTTTT. Translated, it gives CASTLAGGNEKLFF.

This clone was observed a handful of times. The chain couples TRBV29-1 to TRBJ1-1, with a possible D match to TRBD1 (5 bases). This CDR3 region has 11 residues. Looked up from germline, CDR1 is SQVTM and CDR2 is ANQGSEA. V lost 7 bases and J lost 7, with 13 bases in between. The CDR3 is CSAGRSNEAFF. The CDR3 coding sequence is TGCAGCGCAGGGAGATCAAATGAAGCTTTCTTT. Variable domain in full (rest from reference TRBV29-1 and TRBJ1-1): SAVISQKPSRDICQRGTSLTIQCQVDSQVTMMFWYRQQPGQSLTLIATANQGSEATYESGFVIDKFPISRPNLTFSTLTVSNMSPEDSSIYLCSAGRSNEAFFGQGTRLTVV.

J is TRBJ1-6 and V is TRBV27, with D possibly matching TRBD1 (6 bases). From germline, CDR1 is MNHEY and CDR2 SMNVEV (reference sequence). CDR3 size: 15 residues. V lost 3 bases, J lost 8 bases, and 14 bases lay in between. The CDR3 reads CASSFKGERHSPLHF. CDR3 nucleotides: TGTGCCAGCAGTTTCAAGGGGGAAAGGCATTCACCCCTCCACTTT.

The rearrangement links TRBV9 to TRBJ1-2; D unresolved. V lost 5 bases to trimming and J lost 8 bases, with 16 bases between them. This CDR3 is built from 13 residues. Germline lookup yields CDR1 SGDLS and CDR2 YYNGEE. DNA for the CDR3: TGTGCCAGCAGTGGGGAGGGAAATAAGGGCTACACCTTC. Protein product: CASSGEGNKGYTF.

V is TRBV25-1 and J is TRBJ2-5, with D tentatively TRBD1 (5 bases). The V gene's germline CDR1 is MGHDK and CDR2 SYGVNS. V was shortened by 1 base and J by 4 bases, with 10 bases between the two germline ends. This CDR3 comprises 14 residues. The CDR3 DNA sequence: TGTGCCAGCAGTGAATCCGGCAGGGCAGAGACCCAGTACTTC. Encoded protein: CASSESGRAETQYF. The entire variable domain, with the rest obtained from reference TRBV25-1 and TRBJ2-5, is as follows: EADIYQTPRYLVIGTGKKITLECSQTMGHDKMYWYQQDPGMELHLIHYSYGVNSTEKGDLSSESTVSRIRTEHFPLTLESARPSHTSQYLCASSESGRAETQYFGPGTRLLVL.

The chain has TRBV27 and TRBJ2-1; D may be TRBD2 (5 bases). Per germline, CDR1 MNHEY and CDR2 SMNVEV (reference sequence). This CDR3 spans 13 amino acids. The ends were cut back, 4 bases at V and 5 bases at J, with 9 bases in the middle. CDR3 loop: CASSSYGDNEQFF. CDR3 bases: TGTGCCAGCAGTTCTTACGGGGACAATGAGCAGTTCTTC.

The rearrangement links TRBV5-1 to TRBJ1-1; 10 bases align to TRBD1. The CDR3 is 14 residues long. With V trimmed by 4 bases and J by 6 bases, 6 bases remained unmatched. Germline lookup yields CDR1 SGHRS and CDR2 YFSETQ. The CDR3: CASSAGQGVPEAFF. CDR3 DNA: TGCGCCAGCAGCGCTGGACAGGGGGTCCCTGAAGCTTTCTTT.

This chain uses TRBV3-1 (or the pseudogene TRBV3-2) with TRBJ1-1; maybe TRBD1 (6 bases). CDR1 is LGHDT and CDR2 is YNNKEL in the germline V gene (reference sequence). The CDR3 sequence is 16 residues long. Trimming cost V 2 bases and J 3 bases, with 16 bases left between them. This CDR3 reads CASSQCQGCLYTEAFF. The CDR3 DNA sequence: TGTGCCAGCAGCCAATGCCAGGGGTGTTTGTACACTGAAGCTTTCTTT.

This chain joins TRBV7-2 and TRBJ1-6, with TRBD1 matching over 8 bases. This CDR3 contains 16 residues. V shed 1 base and J 9 bases; nucleotides not matched to a gene: 8. Germline V lookup: CDR1 SGHTA, CDR2 FQGNSA. The CDR3 region is CASSLVTGTGSSPLHF. CDR3 coding DNA: TGTGCCAGCAGCTTAGTAACCGGGACAGGTAGTTCACCCCTCCACTTT.

The chain is built from TRBV19 and TRBJ1-2; weak D call: TRBD1 (5 bases). Trimming shortened V by 7 bases and J by 5 bases, and 17 bases separated the two germline ends. Germline V gives CDR1 LNHDA, CDR2 SQIVND (reference sequence). The CDR3 consists of 14 residues. CDR3 coding DNA: TGTGCCAGTAAGGGGTCTCCCCTTGGGTATGGCTACACCTTC. Protein: CASKGSPLGYGYTF.

This clone turned up a few times. The chain recombines TRBV5-8 with TRBJ1-2; D gene ambiguous. The V gene's germline CDR1 is SGHTS and CDR2 YDEGEE. V was trimmed by 3 bases and J by 3 bases, leaving 12 bases between them. CDR3 length: 14 amino acids. Here the CDR3 DNA reads TGTGCCAGCAGCTCTTACTTCACTCACTATGGCTACACCTTC. It specifies CASSSYFTHYGYTF.

V is TRBV3-1 (or the pseudogene TRBV3-2) and J is TRBJ1-2; D unresolved. Germline V gives CDR1 LGHDT, CDR2 YNNKEL (reference sequence). Trimming removed 4 bases from V and 3 bases from J, with 9 bases in between. The CDR3 is 13 amino acids. Here the CDR3 DNA reads TGTGCCAGCAGCCGCGGTGGATACTATGGCTACACCTTC. Its translation: CASSRGGYYGYTF.

The chain links TRBV27 to TRBJ2-5; tentatively, D is TRBD1 (6 bases). With 2 bases removed from V and 5 bases from J, the gap between germline ends came to 18 bases. Germline assignment: CDR1 MNHEY and CDR2 SMNVEV (reference sequence). The CDR3 has 16 amino acids. CDR3 in DNA: TGTGCCAGCAGTTTACGGCTTGACAGGTTGGGGGAGACCCAGTACTTC. The encoded protein is CASSLRLDRLGETQYF.

The CDR3 region is CSVEEDTPYEQYF. The CDR3 coding sequence is TGCAGCGTTGAAGAAGACACCCCCTACGAGCAGTACTTC. V usage is TRBV29-1 and J usage is TRBJ2-7; D ambiguous. The V and J ends lost 0 bases and 2 bases respectively, with 8 bases between them. Germline CDR1 SQVTM, CDR2 ANQGSEA. There are 13 residues in the CDR3.

This rearrangement joins TRBV5-4 to TRBJ2-5; tentative D call: TRBD2 (5 bases). This CDR3 spans 13 amino acids. Germline values: CDR1 SGHNT, CDR2 YYREEE (reference sequence). V lost 6 bases and J lost 5, with 14 bases in between. The CDR3, as DNA: TGTGCCAGCAACCCCGGCTCGGGGGAGACCCAGTACTTC. It specifies CASNPGSGETQYF.

This clone was recorded only once. J is TRBJ2-1 and V is TRBV5-1; 10 nucleotides line up with TRBD2. V lost 3 bases to trimming and J lost 2 bases; unmatched junction nucleotides: 8. This CDR3 spans 17 amino acids. Germline CDR1 SGHRS, CDR2 YFSETQ. For the CDR3, the DNA is TGCGCCAGCAGCTCGAGCACTAGCGGGATAACCTACAATGAGCAGTTCTTC. It is translated as CASSSSTSGITYNEQFF. Based on the CDR3 plus reference TRBV5-1 and TRBJ2-1, the full variable domain is KAGVTQTPRYLIKTRGQQVTLSCSPISGHRSVSWYQQTPGQGLQFLFEYFSETQRNKGNFPGRFSGRQFSNSRSEMNVSTLELGDSALYLCASSSSTSGITYNEQFFGPGTRLTVL.

The chain employs TRBV2 and TRBJ2-1; 7 bases align to TRBD2. Germline V gene data show CDR1 as SNHLY and CDR2 as FYNNEI. The junction had 7 bases not matched to a gene; V was cut back by 4 bases and J by 10 bases. The CDR3 sequence is 13 residues long. CDR3: CASSGTRDREQFF. The CDR3 nucleotides are TGTGCCAGCAGTGGGACTAGGGATAGAGAGCAGTTCTTC.

The chain couples TRBV7-2 to TRBJ2-5, with D tentatively TRBD2 (7 bases). Germline lookup yields CDR1 SGHTA and CDR2 FQGNSA. The length of the CDR3 is 14 residues. V gave up 2 bases and J gave up 5 bases, with 12 bases separating them. CDR3 region: CASSLTRGGETQYF. The CDR3, as DNA: TGTGCCAGCAGCTTAACCAGGGGAGGGGAGACCCAGTACTTC.